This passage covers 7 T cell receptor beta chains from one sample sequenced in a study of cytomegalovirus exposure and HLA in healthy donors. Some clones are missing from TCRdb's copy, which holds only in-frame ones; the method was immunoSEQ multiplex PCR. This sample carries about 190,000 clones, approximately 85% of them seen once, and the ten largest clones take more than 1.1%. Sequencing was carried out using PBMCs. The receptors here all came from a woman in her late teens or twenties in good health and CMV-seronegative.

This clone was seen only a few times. The CDR3 DNA sequence: TGTGCCAGCAGTGACCAGGGTTATGGCTACACCTTC. Protein: CASSDQGYGYTF. The chain links TRBV6-1 to TRBJ1-2; TRBD1 is a possible D gene (5 bases). Germline CDR1 MNHNS, CDR2 SASEGT. The CDR3 runs to 12 residues. V lost 3 bases, J lost 5 bases, and 7 bases lay in between.

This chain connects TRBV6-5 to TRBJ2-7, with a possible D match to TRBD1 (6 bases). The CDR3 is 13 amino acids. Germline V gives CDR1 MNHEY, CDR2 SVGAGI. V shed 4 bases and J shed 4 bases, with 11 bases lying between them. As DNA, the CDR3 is TGTGCCAGCAGTTTCGGGACACCGTACGAGCAGTACTTC. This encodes CASSFGTPYEQYF.

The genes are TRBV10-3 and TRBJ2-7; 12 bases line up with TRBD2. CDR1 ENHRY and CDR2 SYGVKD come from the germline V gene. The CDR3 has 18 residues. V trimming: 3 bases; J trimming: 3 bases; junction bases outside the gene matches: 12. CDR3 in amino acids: CAISDMTSGSGSGYEQYF. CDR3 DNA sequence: TGTGCCATCAGTGACATGACTAGCGGGAGTGGTAGTGGCTACGAGCAGTACTTC.

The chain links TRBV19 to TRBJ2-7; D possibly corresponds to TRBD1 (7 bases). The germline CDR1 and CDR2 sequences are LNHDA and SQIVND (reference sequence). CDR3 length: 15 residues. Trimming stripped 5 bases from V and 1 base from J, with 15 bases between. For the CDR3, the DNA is TGTGCCAGTAGTTATACGACAGGGAGGTCCTACGAGCAGTACTTC. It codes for CASSYTTGRSYEQYF.

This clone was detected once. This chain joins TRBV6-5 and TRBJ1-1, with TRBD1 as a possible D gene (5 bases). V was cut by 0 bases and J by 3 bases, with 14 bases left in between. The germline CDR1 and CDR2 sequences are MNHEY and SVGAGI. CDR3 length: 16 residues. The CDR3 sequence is CASSYSRRGGDTEAFF. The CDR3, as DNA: TGTGCCAGCAGTTACTCGAGGAGGGGAGGGGACACTGAAGCTTTCTTT.

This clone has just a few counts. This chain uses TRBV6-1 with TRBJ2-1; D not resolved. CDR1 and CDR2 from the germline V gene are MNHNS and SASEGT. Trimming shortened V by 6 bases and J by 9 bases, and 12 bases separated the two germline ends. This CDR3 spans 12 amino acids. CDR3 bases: TGTGCCAGCAGGGAATTTAGAGGTGAGCAGTTCTTC. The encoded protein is CASREFRGEQFF.

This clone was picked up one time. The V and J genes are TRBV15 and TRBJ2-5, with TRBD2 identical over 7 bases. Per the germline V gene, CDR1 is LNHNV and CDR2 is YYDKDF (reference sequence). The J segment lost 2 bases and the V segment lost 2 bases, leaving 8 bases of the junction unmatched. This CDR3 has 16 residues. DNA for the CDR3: TGTGCCACCAGCAGACCATTAGGACTAGTTCAAGAGACCCAGTACTTC. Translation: CATSRPLGLVQETQYF. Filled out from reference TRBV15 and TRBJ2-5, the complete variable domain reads DAMVIQNPRYQVTQFGKPVTLSCSQTLNHNVMYWYQQKSSQAPKLLFHYYDKDFNNEADTPDNFQSRRPNTSFCFLDIRSPGLGDTAMYLCATSRPLGLVQETQYFGPGTRLLVL.